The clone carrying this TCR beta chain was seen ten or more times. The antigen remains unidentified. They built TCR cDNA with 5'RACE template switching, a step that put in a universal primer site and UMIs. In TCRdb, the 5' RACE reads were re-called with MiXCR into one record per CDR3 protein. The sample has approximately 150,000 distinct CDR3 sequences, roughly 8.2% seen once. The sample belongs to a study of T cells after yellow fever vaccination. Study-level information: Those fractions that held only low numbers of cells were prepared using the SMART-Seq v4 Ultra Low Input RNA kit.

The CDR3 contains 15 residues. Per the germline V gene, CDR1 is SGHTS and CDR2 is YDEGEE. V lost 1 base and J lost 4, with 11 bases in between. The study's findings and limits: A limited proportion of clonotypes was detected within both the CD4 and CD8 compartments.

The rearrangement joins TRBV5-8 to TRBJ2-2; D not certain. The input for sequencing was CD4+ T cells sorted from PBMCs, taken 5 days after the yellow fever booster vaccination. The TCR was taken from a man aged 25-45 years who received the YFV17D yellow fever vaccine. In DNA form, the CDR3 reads TGTGCCAGCAGCTTGTTTGTTGTGTTCACCGGGGAGCTGTTTTTT. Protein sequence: CASSLFVVFTGELFF.